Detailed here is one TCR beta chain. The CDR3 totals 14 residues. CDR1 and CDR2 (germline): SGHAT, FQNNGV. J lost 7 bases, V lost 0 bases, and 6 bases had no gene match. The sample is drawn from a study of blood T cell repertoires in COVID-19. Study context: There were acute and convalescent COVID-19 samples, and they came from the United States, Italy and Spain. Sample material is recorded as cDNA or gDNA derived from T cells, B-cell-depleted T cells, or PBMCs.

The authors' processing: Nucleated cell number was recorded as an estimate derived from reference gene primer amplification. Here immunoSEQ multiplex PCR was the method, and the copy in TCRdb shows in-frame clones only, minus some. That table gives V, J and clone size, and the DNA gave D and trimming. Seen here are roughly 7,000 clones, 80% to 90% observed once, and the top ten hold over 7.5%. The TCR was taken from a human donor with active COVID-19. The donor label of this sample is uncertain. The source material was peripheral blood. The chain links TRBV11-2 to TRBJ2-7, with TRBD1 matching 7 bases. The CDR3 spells CASSLDGQVWEQYF. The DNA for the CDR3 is TGTGCCAGCAGCTTAGATGGACAGGTCTGGGAGCAGTACTTC.